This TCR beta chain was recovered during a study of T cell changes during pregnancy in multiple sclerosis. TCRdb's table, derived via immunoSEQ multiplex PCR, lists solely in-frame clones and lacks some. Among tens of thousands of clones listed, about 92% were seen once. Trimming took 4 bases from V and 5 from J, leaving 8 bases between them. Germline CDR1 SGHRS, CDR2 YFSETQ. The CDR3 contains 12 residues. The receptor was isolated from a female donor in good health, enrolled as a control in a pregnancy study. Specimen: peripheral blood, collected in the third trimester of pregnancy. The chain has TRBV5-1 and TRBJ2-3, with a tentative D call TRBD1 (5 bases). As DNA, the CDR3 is TGCGCCAGCAGCCCAACAGGAGATACGCAGTATTTT. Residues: CASSPTGDTQYF.